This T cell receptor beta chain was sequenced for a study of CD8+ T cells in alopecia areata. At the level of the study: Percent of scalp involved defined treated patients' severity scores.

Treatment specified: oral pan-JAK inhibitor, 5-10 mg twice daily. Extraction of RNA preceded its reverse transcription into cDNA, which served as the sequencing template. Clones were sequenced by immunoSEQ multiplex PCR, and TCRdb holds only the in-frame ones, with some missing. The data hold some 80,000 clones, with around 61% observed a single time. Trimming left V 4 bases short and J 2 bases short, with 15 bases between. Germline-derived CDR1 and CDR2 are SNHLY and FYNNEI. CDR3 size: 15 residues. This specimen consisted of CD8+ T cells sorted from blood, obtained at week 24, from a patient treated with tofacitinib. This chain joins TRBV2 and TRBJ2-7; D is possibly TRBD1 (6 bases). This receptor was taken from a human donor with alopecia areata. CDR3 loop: CASSVSRQAPYEQYF. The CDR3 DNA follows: TGTGCCAGCAGTGTTTCCCGACAGGCCCCCTACGAGCAGTACTTC.